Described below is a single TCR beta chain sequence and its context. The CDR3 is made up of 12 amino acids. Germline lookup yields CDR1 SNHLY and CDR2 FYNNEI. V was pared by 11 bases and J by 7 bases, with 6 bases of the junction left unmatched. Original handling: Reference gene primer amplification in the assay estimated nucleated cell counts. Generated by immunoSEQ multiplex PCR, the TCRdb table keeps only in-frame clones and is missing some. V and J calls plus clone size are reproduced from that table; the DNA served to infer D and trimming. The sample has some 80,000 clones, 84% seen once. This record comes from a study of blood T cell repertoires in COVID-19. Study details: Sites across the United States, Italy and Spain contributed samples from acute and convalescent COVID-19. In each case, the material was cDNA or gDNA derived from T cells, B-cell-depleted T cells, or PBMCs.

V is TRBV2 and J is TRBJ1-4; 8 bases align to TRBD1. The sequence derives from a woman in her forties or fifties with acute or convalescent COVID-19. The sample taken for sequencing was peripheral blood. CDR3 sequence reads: CASRDRGEKLFF. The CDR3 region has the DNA TGTGCCTCACGAGACAGGGGTGAAAAACTGTTTTTT.